This entry describes one TCR beta chain. The sample belongs to a study of blood T cell repertoires in COVID-19. Germline V gene sequence: CDR1 LNHDA, CDR2 SQIVND (reference sequence). Unmatched junction bases numbered 4, after V lost 3 bases and J lost 6 bases. CDR3 length: 14 amino acids. In the authors' workflow: Counts of nucleated cells, estimated from reference gene primer amplification, were obtained. Clones were sequenced by immunoSEQ multiplex PCR, and TCRdb holds only the in-frame ones, with some missing. That table is the source of V, J and clone size, and D and trimming were worked out from the DNA. The data contain some 56,000 clones, over 65% of them singletons.

The V and J genes are TRBV19 and TRBJ2-5, with 10 bases identical to TRBD1. The TCR originated in a man older than 75 with COVID-19, enrolled during active disease. Material: peripheral blood. The CDR3 DNA reads as TGTGCCAGTAGTATCGGGGGACAGGGGAAGACCCAGTACTTC. Translating gives CASSIGGQGKTQYF.